The next 12 T cell receptor beta chains were all read from a single sample in a study of blood T cell repertoires in COVID-19. Profiling relied on immunoSEQ multiplex PCR, and the TCRdb table lists in-frame clones only, not all of them. The sample lists 270,000 or so clones, approximately 82% seen once, with under 3.5% in the top ten. The sample comprised peripheral blood. The source of these receptors is a woman aged 18 to 35 with acute or convalescent COVID-19.

This chain uses TRBV5-5 with TRBJ2-2; D perhaps matches TRBD2 (6 bases). Trimming pared 2 bases from V and 4 bases from J, leaving 12 bases between. Germline V CDR1 and CDR2: SGHKS, YYEKEE (reference sequence). The CDR3 has 15 amino acids. The CDR3 region is CASSFFGSGTGELFF. The DNA of the CDR3 is TGTGCCAGCAGCTTCTTCGGGAGTGGCACCGGGGAGCTGTTTTTT.

The genes are TRBV6-6 and TRBJ1-6; possibly TRBD1 for D (5 bases). Germline V gives CDR1 MNHNY, CDR2 SVGAGI (reference sequence). V was pared by 7 bases and J by 3 bases, with 16 bases between. The CDR3 covers 16 residues. The CDR3: CASNNQGAGYNSPLHF. As DNA, the CDR3 is TGTGCCAGCAATAACCAAGGGGCAGGCTATAATTCACCCCTCCACTTT.

This clone came up once. The gene calls are TRBV16 and TRBJ1-2; D is ambiguous. Trimming pared 7 bases from V and 5 bases from J, leaving 17 bases between. This CDR3 contains 14 residues. Germline-derived CDR1 and CDR2 are KGHSY and FQNENV. CDR3 region: CASNPSRSSYGYTF. The CDR3 bases are TGTGCCAGCAACCCCAGCAGGTCTTCATATGGCTACACCTTC.

The V and J genes are TRBV7-9 and TRBJ1-1; no clear D. Deletions cut 1 base from V and 0 bases from J, with 12 bases between. CDR3 length: 16 residues. Germline CDR1 reads SEHNR; CDR2 reads FQNEAQ (reference sequence). CDR3 nucleotides: TGTGCCAGCAGCTTAGGCGCAGGCGACCTGAACACTGAAGCTTTCTTT. Translating it yields CASSLGAGDLNTEAFF. The full variable domain, in which reference TRBV7-9 and TRBJ1-1 provide the parts outside the CDR3, is DTGVSQNPRHKITKRGQNVTFRCDPISEHNRLYWYRQTLGQGPEFLTYFQNEAQLEKSRLLSDRFSAERPKGSFSTLEIQRTEQGDSAMYLCASSLGAGDLNTEAFFGQGTRLTVV.

The chain joins TRBV6-5 to TRBJ2-1; 9 positions match TRBD2. The V segment lost 0 bases and the J segment 4 bases; nucleotides outside the gene matches: 4. The CDR3 is 16 residues long. Germline V gene data show CDR1 as MNHEY and CDR2 as SVGAGI. CDR3 amino acids: CASSYSVAGEYNEQFF. For the CDR3, the DNA is TGTGCCAGCAGTTACTCTGTAGCGGGAGAGTACAATGAGCAGTTCTTC.

This clone has only one observation. This CDR3 is CASSLELAVDIAKNIQYF. DNA for the CDR3: TGTGCCAGCAGCTTAGAACTAGCGGTTGATATAGCCAAAAACATTCAGTACTTC. The chain has TRBV11-2 and TRBJ2-4; 8 nucleotides line up with TRBD2. Germline-derived CDR1 and CDR2 are SGHAT and FQNNGV. This CDR3 comprises 18 residues. Trimming removed 0 bases from V and 0 bases from J; junction bases left unmatched: 7.

The chain couples TRBV28 to TRBJ2-7; TRBD2 matches 8 bases. The length of the CDR3 is 16 residues. Germline assignment: CDR1 MDHEN and CDR2 SYDVKM. The V gene end was trimmed by 7 bases and the J gene end by 2 bases; junction bases not matched to a gene: 13. The CDR3 DNA reads TGTGCCAGCACCCCGGGGGGGGCGGGGCCAACCTACGAGCAGTACTTC. It is translated as CASTPGGAGPTYEQYF.

V usage is TRBV7-9 and J usage is TRBJ1-2; TRBD1 aligns across 7 bases. Per the germline V gene, CDR1 is SEHNR and CDR2 is FQNEAQ (reference sequence). With V trimmed by 6 bases and J by 5 bases, 18 bases remained unmatched. The CDR3 is made up of 17 amino acids. CDR3 loop: CASRSPGTDNSGYGYTF. The CDR3 DNA sequence: TGTGCCAGCAGATCGCCGGGGACAGACAATTCGGGTTATGGCTACACCTTC.

V gene TRBV5-1 combines with J gene TRBJ2-7, with D perhaps matching TRBD2 (6 bases). Between the trimmed V and J ends, which lost 0 bases and 3 bases, there was a span of 13 bases. CDR1 is SGHRS, CDR2 YFSETQ, per germline. This CDR3 comprises 15 residues. The CDR3 DNA follows: TGCGCCAGCAGCTTGGCGGCTAGCGTAGACTACGAGCAGTACTTC. Encoded protein: CASSLAASVDYEQYF. Full variable domain (rest looked up from reference TRBV5-1 and TRBJ2-7): KAGVTQTPRYLIKTRGQQVTLSCSPISGHRSVSWYQQTPGQGLQFLFEYFSETQRNKGNFPGRFSGRQFSNSRSEMNVSTLELGDSALYLCASSLAASVDYEQYFGPGTRLTVT.

This clone was picked up one time. The chain employs TRBV5-4 and TRBJ1-4; a possible D gene is TRBD1 (5 bases). Germline V lookup: CDR1 SGHNT, CDR2 YYREEE (reference sequence). Trimming removed 6 bases from V and 4 bases from J, with 19 bases in between. This CDR3 is built from 16 residues. The CDR3 nucleotides are TGTGCCAGCACGGTAGGGCCCAGGGCCGGTAATGAAAAACTGTTTTTT. Translation: CASTVGPRAGNEKLFF.

The table lists this clone with a count of one. This chain uses TRBV2 with TRBJ1-1; 9 nucleotides agree with TRBD1. CDR3 length equals 13 residues. The germline gives CDR1 SNHLY, CDR2 FYNNEI. V lost 6 bases to trimming and J lost 10 bases; unmatched junction nucleotides: 9. CDR3 loop: CASRGTGSGRAFF. The CDR3 DNA follows: TGTGCCAGCAGGGGGACAGGGTCCGGGCGAGCTTTCTTT.

This chain uses TRBV25-1 with TRBJ2-1; 9 nucleotides line up with TRBD1. CDR1 is MGHDK, CDR2 SYGVNS, per germline. The CDR3 spans 15 residues. V gave up 8 bases and J gave up 0 bases; unmatched junction bases: 5. The CDR3, as DNA: TGTGCCAGCGTTTCGACAGGGGGCTCCTACAATGAGCAGTTCTTC. It specifies CASVSTGGSYNEQFF.